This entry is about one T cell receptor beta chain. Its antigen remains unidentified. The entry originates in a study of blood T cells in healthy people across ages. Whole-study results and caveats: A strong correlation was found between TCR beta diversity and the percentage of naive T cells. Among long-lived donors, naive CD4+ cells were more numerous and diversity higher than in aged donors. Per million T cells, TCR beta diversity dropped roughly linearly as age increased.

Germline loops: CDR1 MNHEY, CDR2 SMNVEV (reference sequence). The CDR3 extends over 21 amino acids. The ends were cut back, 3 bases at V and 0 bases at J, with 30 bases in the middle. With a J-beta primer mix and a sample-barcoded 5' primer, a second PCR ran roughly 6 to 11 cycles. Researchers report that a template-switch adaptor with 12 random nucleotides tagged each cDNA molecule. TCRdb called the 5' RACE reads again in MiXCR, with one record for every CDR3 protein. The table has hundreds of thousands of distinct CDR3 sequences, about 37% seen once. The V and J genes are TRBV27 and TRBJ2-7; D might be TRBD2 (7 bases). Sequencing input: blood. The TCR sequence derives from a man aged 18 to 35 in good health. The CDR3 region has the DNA TGTGCCAGCAGTTTCAAATTCCGGGACTACCCCCTAGGGGGGATCTCCTACGAGCAGTACTTC. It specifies CASSFKFRDYPLGGISYEQYF.